A selection of T cell receptor beta chains follows, all from one sample in a study of cytomegalovirus exposure and HLA in healthy donors. The data were produced by immunoSEQ multiplex PCR, yet TCRdb's version contains in-frame clones alone and is incomplete. The sample contains almost 65,000 clones, around four fifths of which appear only once. The material sequenced was PBMCs. Receptors originate from a male donor in good health and CMV-seropositive. Both conserved end residues are part of each CDR3.

j_gene | v_gene | CDR3aa
- | TRBV30 | CAWRAGGSTGELFF
TRBJ1-4 | TRBV2 | CASSLGWTGDNEKLFF
TRBJ1-1 | TRBV18 | CASSPPSGVRTEAFF
- | TRBV7-9 | CASGETGRYEQYF
TRBJ1-3 | TRBV7-2 | CASSGGTGTGNTIYF
TRBJ1-5 | TRBV27 | CAVVDQPQHF
TRBJ2-5 | TRBV7-2 | CASSFLEETQYF
TRBJ2-1 | TRBV5-3 | CARSFVEQFF
TRBJ2-7 | TRBV2 | CASTTDSSTYEQYF
TRBJ1-2 | TRBV6-5 | CASSYLIGGDGGYTF
TRBJ2-5 | TRBV30 | CAWSHSGDQETQYF
TRBJ2-7 | TRBV10-3 | CAISEFNQGAHEQYF
TRBJ2-3 | TRBV7-3 | CASSSPGLAGGTDTQYF
TRBJ2-1 | TRBV9 | CASSSPRISGYNEQFF
TRBJ2-6 | TRBV7-3 | CASSLKGVVSSGANVLTF
TRBJ2-1 | TRBV30 | CAWTLAGGHPLFF
TRBJ1-1 | TRBV6-1 | CASSEARDTEAFF
TRBJ2-3 | TRBV5-4 | CASSHSSTDTQYF
TRBJ1-6 | TRBV30 | CACTDYNSTLHF
TRBJ2-3 | TRBV6-5 | CASSHRGEADTQYF
TRBJ1-4 | TRBV5-4 | CASSHLPGQGDEKLFF
TRBJ2-7 | TRBV29-1 | CSVAGVEQYF
TRBJ2-7 | TRBV7-6 | CASSGHRTSGDYEQYF
TRBJ2-1 | TRBV6-6 | CASSYSGAPGNEQFF
TRBJ2-3 | TRBV4-3 | CASSQDFSTDTQYF
TRBJ1-4 | TRBV2 | CASSPGLSTNEKLFF
TRBJ2-7 | TRBV4-1 | CASSQDRGSKSYEQYF
TRBJ2-2 | TRBV4-2 | CASSLTSGGLRNTGELFF
TRBJ1-2 | TRBV18 | CASSSLPQGGYGYTF
TRBJ2-7 | TRBV6-1 | CASRSRGTGGAEQYF
TRBJ1-5 | TRBV9 | CASSSTGGNQPQHF
TRBJ1-1 | TRBV5-1 | CASSSSGQGNTEAFF
TRBJ1-4 | TRBV30 | CAWEDRGRGKLFF
TRBJ2-1 | TRBV2 | CASSALAGGTDNEQFF
TRBJ2-2 | TRBV11-3 | CASSLNRGSGELFF
TRBJ2-5 | TRBV28 | CASSRSTGGFWEETQYF
TRBJ1-5 | TRBV15 | CATRERNSNQPQHF